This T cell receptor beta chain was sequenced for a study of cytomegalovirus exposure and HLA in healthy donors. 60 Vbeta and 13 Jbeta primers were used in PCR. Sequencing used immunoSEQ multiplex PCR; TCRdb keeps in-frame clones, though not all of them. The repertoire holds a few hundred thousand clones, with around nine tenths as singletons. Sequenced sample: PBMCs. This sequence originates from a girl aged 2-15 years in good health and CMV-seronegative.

CDR3: CASEPWTGKVGYTF. Written as DNA, the CDR3 is TGTGCCAGCGAACCGTGGACAGGCAAGGTAGGCTACACCTTC. The chain has TRBV6-1 and TRBJ1-2, with TRBD1 identical over 7 bases. Germline CDR1 reads MNHNS; CDR2 reads SASEGT. This CDR3 comprises 14 residues. The V gene end was trimmed by 8 bases and the J gene end by 8 bases; junction bases not matched to a gene: 14.